A single sample is the source of the 13 T cell receptor beta chains below, sequenced in a study of cytomegalovirus exposure and HLA in healthy donors. Vbeta (60) and Jbeta (13) primers were used in the PCR. Generated by immunoSEQ multiplex PCR, the TCRdb table keeps only in-frame clones and is missing some. Of tens of thousands of clones in the sample, under 80% were seen once. Sequencing used PBMCs. The receptors were gathered from a male donor in good health and CMV-seropositive.

There are a few counts of this clone. The V gene is TRBV10-1, the J gene TRBJ1-1; D unresolved. CDR3 size: 13 residues. Germline V CDR1 and CDR2: WNHNN, SYGVQD (reference sequence). V lost 4 bases and J 0 bases, leaving 6 bases between the germline ends. The CDR3 protein is CASSVALNTEAFF. The CDR3, as DNA: TGCGCCAGCAGTGTGGCTTTGAACACTGAAGCTTTCTTT.

V usage is TRBV15 and J usage is TRBJ2-5; D is possibly TRBD1 (5 bases). Germline V lookup: CDR1 LNHNV, CDR2 YYDKDF (reference sequence). Trimming removed 0 bases from V and 1 base from J, with 12 bases in between. This CDR3 spans 16 amino acids. CDR3 amino acids: CATSREAPDSQETQYF. Written as DNA, the CDR3 is TGTGCCACCAGCAGAGAGGCCCCAGACAGCCAAGAGACCCAGTACTTC.

This rearrangement joins TRBV9 to TRBJ1-1, with 11 bases fitting TRBD1. The V segment lost 0 bases and the J segment 8 bases; nucleotides outside the gene matches: 18. CDR3 length: 19 residues. Germline-derived CDR1 and CDR2 are SGDLS and YYNGEE. The CDR3 nucleotides are TGTGCCAGCAGCGTAGACCCAATGGACAGGGGGCGGCTTGTATGGGAAGCTTTCTTT. Translated, it gives CASSVDPMDRGRLVWEAFF.

The V and J genes are TRBV7-9 and TRBJ1-1; TRBD1 matches at 7 bases. The CDR3 sequence is 15 residues long. Trimming at V came to 3 bases and at J to 4 bases, leaving 8 bases not matched to a gene. Per germline, CDR1 SEHNR and CDR2 FQNEAQ (reference sequence). The CDR3 spells CASSFLEGAGTEAFF. Written as DNA, the CDR3 is TGTGCCAGCAGCTTCCTCGAGGGGGCAGGCACTGAAGCTTTCTTT.

This clone was observed a single time. CDR3 sequence (DNA): TGTGCCAGCAGCTTAGCGGGACAACCCTACGAGCAGTACTTC. Its translation: CASSLAGQPYEQYF. The V and J genes are TRBV11-2 and TRBJ2-7, with TRBD1 as a possible D gene (6 bases). This CDR3 spans 14 amino acids. In germline, CDR1 is SGHAT, CDR2 FQNNGV. V was cut by 1 base and J by 2 bases, with 9 bases left in between.

The chain joins TRBV2 to TRBJ2-5; possible D gene TRBD2, 5 bases. The germline CDR1 and CDR2 sequences are SNHLY and FYNNEI. V shed 7 bases and J shed 4 bases, with 13 bases lying between them. This CDR3 region has 13 residues. CDR3 nucleotide sequence: TGTGCCAGCAACCGGGGTTTGGGAGAGACCCAGTACTTC. Translated: CASNRGLGETQYF.

This clone was detected only once. The chain has TRBV7-2 and TRBJ2-5; 7 positions agree with TRBD2. The CDR3 is 13 residues long. After removal of 7 bases from V and 5 bases from J, the junction contained 7 bases not matched to a gene. The germline gives CDR1 SGHTA, CDR2 FQGNSA. The DNA for the CDR3 is TGTGCCAGCACCCGGACTAGTGCGGAGACCCAGTACTTC. Its translation is CASTRTSAETQYF.

The rearrangement uses TRBV5-1 and TRBJ1-3; weak D call: TRBD1 (5 bases). Germline CDR1 and CDR2: SGHRS and YFSETQ. Between the trimmed V and J ends, which lost 3 bases and 0 bases, there was a span of 10 bases. CDR3 length: 15 residues. Here the CDR3 DNA reads TGCGCCAGCAGCTGGGACTGGAGCTCTGGAAACACCATATATTTT. Translation gives CASSWDWSSGNTIYF.

The V call is TRBV5-1, the J call TRBJ1-1; 10 positions match TRBD1. CDR1 SGHRS and CDR2 YFSETQ come from the germline V gene. The CDR3 spans 13 residues. V was pared by 4 bases and J by 9 bases, with 6 bases of the junction left unmatched. The CDR3 coding sequence is TGCGCCAGCAGCGGGACAGGGGCCAGAAAAGCTTTCTTT. Encoded protein: CASSGTGARKAFF.

The chain carries TRBV7-9 and TRBJ2-3; the D gene is possibly TRBD2 (5 bases). Trimming pared 1 base from V and 14 bases from J, leaving 16 bases between. Germline CDR1 SEHNR, CDR2 FQNEAQ (reference sequence). This CDR3 is 13 amino acids long. CDR3 protein: CASSLDRGGARYF. CDR3 in DNA: TGTGCCAGCAGCTTAGATCGTGGAGGCGCCCGGTATTTT.

For this clone: One end of the junction is discordant with germline, which a read error may explain. This chain uses TRBV7-9 with TRBJ1-4; 12 bases map to TRBD1. Germline V CDR1 and CDR2: SEHNR, FQNEAQ (reference sequence). This CDR3 region has 16 residues. CDR3 sequence: CSSSSGQGAANEKLFF. The DNA for the CDR3 is TGTTCCAGCAGCTCGGGACAGGGGGCGGCTAATGAAAAACTGTTTTTT.

This chain joins TRBV18 and TRBJ2-1, with 11 bases lining up with TRBD2. With V trimmed by 5 bases and J by 4 bases, 16 bases remained unmatched. Germline-derived CDR1 and CDR2 are KGHSH and LQKENI. This CDR3 has 19 residues. The DNA of the CDR3 is TGTGCCAGCTCATTGGGACTAGCGGTAACCACCATGTTTTACAATGAGCAGTTCTTC. Translating gives CASSLGLAVTTMFYNEQFF.

The genes are TRBV6-1 and TRBJ2-5, with 9 nucleotides matching TRBD1. The J call is uncertain, as TRBJ2-7 better fits the DNA end. The length of the CDR3 is 14 residues. Per the germline V gene, CDR1 is MNHNS and CDR2 is SASEGT. The CDR3 region is CASSRGTGNYEQYF. DNA of the CDR3: TGTGCCAGCAGTCGTGGGACAGGGAACTACGAGCAGTACTTC.